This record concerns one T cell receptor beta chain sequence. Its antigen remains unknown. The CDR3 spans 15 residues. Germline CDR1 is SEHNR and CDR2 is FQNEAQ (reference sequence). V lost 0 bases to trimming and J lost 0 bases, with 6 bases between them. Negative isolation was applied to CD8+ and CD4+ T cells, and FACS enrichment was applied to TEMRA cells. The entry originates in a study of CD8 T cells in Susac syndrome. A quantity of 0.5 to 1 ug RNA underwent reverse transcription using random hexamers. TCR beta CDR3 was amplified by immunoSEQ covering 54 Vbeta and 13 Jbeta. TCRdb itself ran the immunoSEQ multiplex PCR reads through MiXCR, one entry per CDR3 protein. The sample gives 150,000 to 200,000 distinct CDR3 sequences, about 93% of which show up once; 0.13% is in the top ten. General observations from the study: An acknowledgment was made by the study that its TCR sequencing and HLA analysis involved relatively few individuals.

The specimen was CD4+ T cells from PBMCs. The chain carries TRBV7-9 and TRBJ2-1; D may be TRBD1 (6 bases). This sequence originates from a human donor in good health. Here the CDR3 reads CASSLAGASYNEQFF. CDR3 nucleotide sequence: TGTGCCAGCAGCTTAGCGGGGGCCTCCTACAATGAGCAGTTCTTC. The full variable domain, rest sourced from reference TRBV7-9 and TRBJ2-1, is DTGVSQNPRHKITKRGQNVTFRCDPISEHNRLYWYRQTLGQGPEFLTYFQNEAQLEKSRLLSDRFSAERPKGSFSTLEIQRTEQGDSAMYLCASSLAGASYNEQFFGPGTRLTVL.